One T cell receptor (beta chain) is described in this entry. Antigen specificity is unknown. The CDR3 is 16 residues long. The germline V gene has CDR1 MGHRA and CDR2 YSYEKL. V shed 3 bases, J shed 4 bases, and the junction held 9 bases outside the gene matches. Specified time point: after dendritic cell vaccination, including at tumor progression/relapse. The sample originates from a study of glioma-infiltrating T cells after dendritic cell vaccination. Study-wide points: Estimated pretreatment TIL content predicted outcome after dendritic cell vaccination. Survival was not directly related to TCR clonality in these patients.

The PCR used 60 V beta and 13 J beta primers. Repertoires were generated with immunoSEQ multiplex PCR, while TCRdb's copy carries only in-frame clones and drops some. Of roughly 60,000 clones in the sample, about 85% were seen once. The chain is built from TRBV4-1 and TRBJ2-7, with 10 positions matching TRBD1. The sequencing here drew on blood, taken after dendritic cell vaccination. The sequence derives from a human donor with glioblastoma. This CDR3 is CASSHPTGTGEYEQYF. As DNA, the CDR3 is TGCGCCAGCAGCCACCCGACCGGGACAGGGGAATACGAGCAGTACTTC.